The present TCR beta chain was sequenced within a study of blood T cell repertoires in COVID-19. The germline V gene has CDR1 SGHTA and CDR2 FQGNSA. Trimming removed 1 base from V and 5 bases from J; junction bases left unmatched: 13. The CDR3 is made up of 17 amino acids. Per the original methods: Estimation of nucleated cell counts was performed using reference gene primer amplification. The repertoire was sequenced with immunoSEQ multiplex PCR; TCRdb's copy has only in-frame clones and lacks some. V and J calls and clone size are as listed in that table; D and trimming were resolved from the DNA. The profile shows 120,000 or so clones, 85% to 90% of them singletons.

The rearrangement uses TRBV7-2 and TRBJ2-5; the match to TRBD2 covers 7 bases. The sequencing sample was made of peripheral blood. This receptor was obtained from a woman aged 45-65 years with acute or convalescent COVID-19. CDR3 amino acids: CASSLVLGGSSGETQYF. CDR3 nucleotide sequence: TGTGCCAGCAGCTTAGTTTTAGGCGGGAGTTCGGGGGAGACCCAGTACTTC.